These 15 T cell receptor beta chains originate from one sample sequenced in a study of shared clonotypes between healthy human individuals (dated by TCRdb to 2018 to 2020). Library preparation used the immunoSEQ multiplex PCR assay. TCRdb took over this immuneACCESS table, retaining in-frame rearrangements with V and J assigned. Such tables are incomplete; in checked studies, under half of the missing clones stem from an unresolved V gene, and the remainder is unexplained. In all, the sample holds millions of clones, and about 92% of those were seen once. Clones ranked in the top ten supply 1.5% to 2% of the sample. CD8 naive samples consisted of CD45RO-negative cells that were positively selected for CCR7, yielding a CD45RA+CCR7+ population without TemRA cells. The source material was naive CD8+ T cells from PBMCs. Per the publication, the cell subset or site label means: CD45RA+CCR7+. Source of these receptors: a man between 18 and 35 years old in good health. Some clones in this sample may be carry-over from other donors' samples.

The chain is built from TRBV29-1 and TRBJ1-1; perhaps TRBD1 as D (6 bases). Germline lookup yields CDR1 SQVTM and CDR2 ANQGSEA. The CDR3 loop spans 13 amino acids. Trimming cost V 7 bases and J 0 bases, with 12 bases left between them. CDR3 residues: CSGRTGMNTEAFF. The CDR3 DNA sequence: TGCAGCGGAAGAACAGGGATGAACACTGAAGCTTTCTTT. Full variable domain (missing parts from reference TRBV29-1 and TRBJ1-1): SAVISQKPSRDICQRGTSLTIQCQVDSQVTMMFWYRQQPGQSLTLIATANQGSEATYESGFVIDKFPISRPNLTFSTLTVSNMSPEDSSIYLCSGRTGMNTEAFFGQGTRLTVV.

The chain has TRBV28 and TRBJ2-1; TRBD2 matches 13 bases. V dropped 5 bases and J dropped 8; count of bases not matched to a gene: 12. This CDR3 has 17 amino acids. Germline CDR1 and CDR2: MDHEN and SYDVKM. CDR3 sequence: CASSHLRALAGGDEQFF. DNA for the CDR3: TGTGCCAGCAGTCATCTAAGGGCACTAGCGGGAGGGGATGAGCAGTTCTTC. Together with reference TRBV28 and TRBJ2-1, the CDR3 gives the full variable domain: DVKVTQSSRYLVKRTGEKVFLECVQDMDHENMFWYRQDPGLGLRLIYFSYDVKMKEKGDIPEGYSVSREKKERFSLILESASTNQTSMYLCASSHLRALAGGDEQFFGPGTRLTVL.

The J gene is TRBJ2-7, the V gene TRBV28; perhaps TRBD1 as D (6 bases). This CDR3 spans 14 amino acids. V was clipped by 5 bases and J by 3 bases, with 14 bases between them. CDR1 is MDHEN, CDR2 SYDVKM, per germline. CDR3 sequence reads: CASSPPARGYEQYF. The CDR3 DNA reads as TGTGCCAGCAGTCCCCCGGCCAGGGGCTACGAGCAGTACTTC.

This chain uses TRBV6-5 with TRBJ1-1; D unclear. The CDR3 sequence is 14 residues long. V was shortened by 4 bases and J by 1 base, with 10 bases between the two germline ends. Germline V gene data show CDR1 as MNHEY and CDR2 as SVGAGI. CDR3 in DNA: TGTGCCAGCAGTTTGGACGGTGAGAACACTGAAGCTTTCTTT. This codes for CASSLDGENTEAFF.

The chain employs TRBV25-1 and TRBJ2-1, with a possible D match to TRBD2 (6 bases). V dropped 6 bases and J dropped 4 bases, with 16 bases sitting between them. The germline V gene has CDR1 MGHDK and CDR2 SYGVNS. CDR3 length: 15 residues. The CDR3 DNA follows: TGTGCCAGCAGGGTTAGCGGATCAAAATACAATGAGCAGTTCTTC. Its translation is CASRVSGSKYNEQFF.

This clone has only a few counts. The CDR3 sequence: CASSGAGYEKLFF. In nucleotides, the CDR3 is TGTGCCAGCAGTGGGGCAGGGTATGAAAAACTGTTTTTT. The genes are TRBV2 and TRBJ1-4, with TRBD1 as a possible D gene (5 bases). The germline V gene has CDR1 SNHLY and CDR2 FYNNEI. This CDR3 comprises 13 residues. V lost 4 bases and J 6 bases, leaving 9 bases between the germline ends.

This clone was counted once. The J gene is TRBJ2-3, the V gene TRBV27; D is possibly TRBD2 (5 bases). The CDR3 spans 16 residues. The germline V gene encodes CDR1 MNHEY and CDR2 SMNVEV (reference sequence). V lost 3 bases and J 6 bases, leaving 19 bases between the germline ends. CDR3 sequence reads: CASSFSASLLLDTQYF. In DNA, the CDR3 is TGTGCCAGCAGTTTTTCGGCTAGCCTCCTCCTCGATACGCAGTATTTT.

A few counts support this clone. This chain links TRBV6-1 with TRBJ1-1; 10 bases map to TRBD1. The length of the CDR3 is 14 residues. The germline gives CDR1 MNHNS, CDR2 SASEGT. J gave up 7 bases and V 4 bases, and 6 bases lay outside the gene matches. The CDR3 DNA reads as TGTGCCAGCAGTGTCCGGGGGACAGGGGTTGAAGCTTTCTTT. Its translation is CASSVRGTGVEAFF.

CDR3 in DNA: TGTGCCAGCACCTTTAGGGGGGGCGTGGGGATGAACACTGAAGCTTTCTTT. Translated, it gives CASTFRGGVGMNTEAFF. The chain recombines TRBV7-9 with TRBJ1-1; D may be TRBD1 (6 bases). Per the germline V gene, CDR1 is SEHNR and CDR2 is FQNEAQ (reference sequence). The CDR3 has 17 amino acids. V was pared by 7 bases and J by 0 bases, with 21 bases between.

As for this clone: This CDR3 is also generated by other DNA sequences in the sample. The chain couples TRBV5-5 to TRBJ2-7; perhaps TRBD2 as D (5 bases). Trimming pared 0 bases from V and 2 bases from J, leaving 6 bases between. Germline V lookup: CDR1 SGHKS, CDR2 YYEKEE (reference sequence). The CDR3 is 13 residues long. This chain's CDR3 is CASSLGGPYEQYF. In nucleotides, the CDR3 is TGTGCCAGCAGCTTGGGCGGGCCCTACGAGCAGTACTTC.

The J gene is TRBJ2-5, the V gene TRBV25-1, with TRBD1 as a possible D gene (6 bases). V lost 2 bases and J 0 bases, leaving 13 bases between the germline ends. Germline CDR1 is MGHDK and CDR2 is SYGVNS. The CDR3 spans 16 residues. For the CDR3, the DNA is TGTGCCAGCAGTGAACGAGGGTGGACAGACCAAGAGACCCAGTACTTC. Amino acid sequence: CASSERGWTDQETQYF.

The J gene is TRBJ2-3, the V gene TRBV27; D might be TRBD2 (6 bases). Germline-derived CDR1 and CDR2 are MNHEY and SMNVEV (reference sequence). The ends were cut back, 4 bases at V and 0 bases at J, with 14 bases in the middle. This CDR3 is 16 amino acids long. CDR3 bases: TGTGCCAGCAGTTCCCTGGGACTTCAAAGCACAGATACGCAGTATTTT. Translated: CASSSLGLQSTDTQYF.

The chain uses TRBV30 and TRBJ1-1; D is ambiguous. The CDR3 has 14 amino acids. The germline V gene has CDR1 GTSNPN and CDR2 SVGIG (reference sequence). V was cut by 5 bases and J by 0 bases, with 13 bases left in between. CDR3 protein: CAWAQYRMNTEAFF. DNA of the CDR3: TGTGCCTGGGCACAATACCGGATGAACACTGAAGCTTTCTTT.

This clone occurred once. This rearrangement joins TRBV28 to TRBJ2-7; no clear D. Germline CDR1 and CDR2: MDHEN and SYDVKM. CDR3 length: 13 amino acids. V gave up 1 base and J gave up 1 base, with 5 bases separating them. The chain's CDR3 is CASSLYGSYEQYF. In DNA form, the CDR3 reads TGTGCCAGCAGTTTATATGGATCCTACGAGCAGTACTTC.

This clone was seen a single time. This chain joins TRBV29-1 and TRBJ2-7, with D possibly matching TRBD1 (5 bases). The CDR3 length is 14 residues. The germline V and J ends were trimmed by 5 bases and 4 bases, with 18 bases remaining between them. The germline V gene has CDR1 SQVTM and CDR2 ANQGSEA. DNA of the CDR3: TGCAGCGTTACCGGCCAAGGGGTGCATTACGAGCAGTACTTC. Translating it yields CSVTGQGVHYEQYF.